This T cell receptor (beta chain) came from a study of post-analysis software for immune sequencing data. Study details: The study covered relapsing-remitting, secondary progressive and progressive-relapsing courses of multiple sclerosis. Notes on the study in general: TRBV5-6, TRBV5-1 and TRBV20-1 belonged to a set of roughly 5 TRBV segments that were more frequent in patients than controls.

This clonotype was seen a handful of times. What it binds is not known. The library was made from cDNA and included unique molecular identifiers. Using its own MiXCR run on the PCR reads, TCRdb lists one record per CDR3 protein. The sample contains around 770,000 distinct CDR3 sequences, about half of which appear only once. Germline values: CDR1 DFQATT, CDR2 SNEGSKA (reference sequence). CDR3 length: 15 residues. Trimming removed 1 base at V and 0 bases at J, with 12 bases between. The chain uses TRBV20-1 and TRBJ2-5; D is perhaps TRBD1 (6 bases). The sequence came from a girl aged 5-17 years with multiple sclerosis. The sequenced sample was blood. The CDR3 here is CSARAGQYNQETQYF. CDR3 DNA sequence: TGCAGTGCTAGAGCCGGACAGTATAACCAAGAGACCCAGTACTTC.